The 18 T cell receptor beta chains in this list originate from one sample, sequenced in a study of blood T cell repertoires in COVID-19. Here immunoSEQ multiplex PCR was the method, and the copy in TCRdb shows in-frame clones only, minus some. The sample has under 85,000 clones; 75% to 90% are singletons. Specimen: peripheral blood. Source of these receptors: a man aged 65 to 79 with active or convalescent COVID-19.

V is TRBV2 and J is TRBJ2-3, with 9 nucleotides matching TRBD2. The germline gives CDR1 SNHLY, CDR2 FYNNEI. The CDR3 consists of 17 residues. V shed 6 bases, J shed 1 base, and the junction held 11 bases outside the gene matches. The CDR3 loop reads CASRRWVSGSGTDTQYF. CDR3 in DNA: TGTGCCAGCAGACGGTGGGTTAGCGGGAGTGGCACAGATACGCAGTATTTT.

This chain links TRBV29-1 with TRBJ2-1; maybe TRBD2 (5 bases). The germline CDR1 and CDR2 sequences are SQVTM and ANQGSEA. This CDR3 is built from 13 residues. V dropped 4 bases and J dropped 7 bases, with 14 bases sitting between them. The CDR3 coding sequence is TGCAGCGTTGGACTGACAACGGGAAATGAGCAGTTCTTC. Translating it yields CSVGLTTGNEQFF.

J is TRBJ2-7 and V is TRBV7-9; 7 nucleotides match TRBD1. The CDR3 contains 15 residues. Trimming removed 5 bases from V and 0 bases from J; junction bases left unmatched: 7. The V gene's germline CDR1 is SEHNR and CDR2 FQNEAQ (reference sequence). Here the CDR3 DNA reads TGTGCCAGCAGCGCGGTTGGGGACAGCTCCTACGAGCAGTACTTC. This gives the protein CASSAVGDSSYEQYF.

The chain uses TRBV6-5 and TRBJ2-7, with TRBD2 identical over 7 bases. V shed 8 bases, J shed 5 bases, and the junction held 9 bases outside the gene matches. CDR1 MNHEY and CDR2 SVGAGI come from the germline V gene. This CDR3 region has 13 residues. CDR3 residues: CASQLSAGHEQYF. In DNA, the CDR3 is TGTGCCAGCCAACTGTCAGCGGGACACGAGCAGTACTTC.

The chain carries TRBV3-1 (or the pseudogene TRBV3-2) and TRBJ2-3; 9 bases line up with TRBD2. Per the germline V gene, CDR1 is LGHDT and CDR2 is YNNKEL (reference sequence). V trimming: 1 base; J trimming: 4 bases; junction bases outside the gene matches: 3. This CDR3 has 15 amino acids. The CDR3 DNA sequence: TGTGCCAGCAGCCAAGGTAGCGGGAGAGCAGATACGCAGTATTTT. It encodes CASSQGSGRADTQYF.

V and J are TRBV4-1 and TRBJ2-1; 9 nucleotides match TRBD2. This CDR3 is 16 amino acids long. The ends lost 2 bases at V and 7 bases at J; junction bases unmatched: 9. Germline-derived CDR1 and CDR2 are MGHRA and YSYEKL. CDR3 coding DNA: TGCGCCAGCAGCCAATACGGACTAGCGCGTGATAATGAGCAGTTCTTC. Protein: CASSQYGLARDNEQFF.

The V gene is TRBV6-2 or TRBV6-3, the J gene TRBJ2-7, with 8 bases that match TRBD2. This CDR3 comprises 16 residues. V gave up 0 bases and J gave up 2 bases; unmatched junction bases: 6. The germline V gene has CDR1 MNHEY and CDR2 SVGEGT. The chain's CDR3 is CASSYSGAGDPYEQYF. The CDR3 bases are TGTGCCAGCAGTTACTCGGGAGCGGGAGACCCCTACGAGCAGTACTTC.

This chain joins TRBV5-5 and TRBJ2-7; D is unclear. The CDR3 sequence is 12 residues long. The germline V gene has CDR1 SGHKS and CDR2 YYEKEE (reference sequence). V shed 0 bases and J shed 4 bases, with 5 bases lying between them. The CDR3 DNA reads as TGTGCCAGCAGCTTGGTCGGGTACGAGCAGTACTTC. Its protein product is CASSLVGYEQYF.

V and J are TRBV6-5 and TRBJ1-5, with a tentative D call TRBD1 (6 bases). This CDR3 comprises 13 residues. Germline V gene data show CDR1 as MNHEY and CDR2 as SVGAGI. The V and J ends lost 9 bases and 3 bases respectively, with 12 bases between them. In nucleotides, the CDR3 is TGTGCCAGTTCCGGACAGTACAATCAGCCCCAGCATTTT. It yields the protein CASSGQYNQPQHF.

This clone was seen a few times. V and J are TRBV6-5 and TRBJ1-1; 7 nucleotides align to TRBD1. The CDR3 runs 14 residues. V was clipped by 5 bases and J by 4 bases; unmatched bases: 7. CDR1 and CDR2 from the germline V gene are MNHEY and SVGAGI. CDR3 nucleotide sequence: TGTGCCAGCAGTAAACTCACAGGGGCCACTGAAGCTTTCTTT. It yields the protein CASSKLTGATEAFF.

A few counts support this clone. V and J are TRBV11-2 and TRBJ2-5; 8 bases match TRBD1. There are 13 residues in the CDR3. V trimming: 5 bases; J trimming: 5 bases; junction bases outside the gene matches: 4. CDR1 and CDR2 from the germline V gene are SGHAT and FQNNGV. The CDR3 reads CASSPTGVETQYF. The CDR3 nucleotides are TGTGCCAGCAGCCCGACAGGGGTCGAGACCCAGTACTTC.

The rearrangement joins TRBV5-1 to TRBJ1-1; TRBD1 is a possible D gene (5 bases). Germline loops: CDR1 SGHRS, CDR2 YFSETQ. V lost 0 bases and J 11 bases, leaving 11 bases between the germline ends. The CDR3 covers 12 residues. For the CDR3, the DNA is TGCGCCAGCAGCTTGGACTTAGGGGCGGCTTTCTTT. This encodes CASSLDLGAAFF. The entire variable domain, with the rest obtained from reference TRBV5-1 and TRBJ1-1, is as follows: KAGVTQTPRYLIKTRGQQVTLSCSPISGHRSVSWYQQTPGQGLQFLFEYFSETQRNKGNFPGRFSGRQFSNSRSEMNVSTLELGDSALYLCASSLDLGAAFFGQGTRLTVV.

The rearrangement links TRBV19 to TRBJ1-2, with TRBD1 matching 7 bases. The CDR3 runs 13 residues. Trimming at V came to 11 bases and at J to 0 bases, leaving 6 bases not matched to a gene. Germline V gene sequence: CDR1 LNHDA, CDR2 SQIVND (reference sequence). DNA for the CDR3: TGTGCCGGCACCAGGGGGACTAACTATGGCTACACCTTC. It is translated as CAGTRGTNYGYTF.

This clone was seen a single time. The chain combines TRBV6-2 or TRBV6-3 with TRBJ1-1; 7 bases align to TRBD1. V shed 4 bases, J shed 0 bases, and the junction held 5 bases outside the gene matches. CDR3 length: 15 amino acids. Germline CDR1 MNHEY, CDR2 SVGEGT. CDR3 amino acids: CASSSLDRLNTEAFF. As DNA, the CDR3 is TGTGCCAGCAGTTCCTTGGACAGGCTGAACACTGAAGCTTTCTTT.

The chain has TRBV19 and TRBJ2-7, with D uncertain. Trimming stripped 5 bases from V and 2 bases from J, with 13 bases between. The CDR3 consists of 14 residues. The germline V gene encodes CDR1 LNHDA and CDR2 SQIVND (reference sequence). The CDR3 here is CASSPPELPYEQYF. The CDR3 bases are TGTGCCAGTAGTCCCCCGGAGTTACCCTACGAGCAGTACTTC. Full variable domain (remainder filled in from reference TRBV19 and TRBJ2-7): DGGITQSPKYLFRKEGQNVTLSCEQNLNHDAMYWYRQDPGQGLRLIYYSQIVNDFQKGDIAEGYSVSREKKESFPLTVTSAQKNPTAFYLCASSPPELPYEQYFGPGTRLTVT.

This sequence joins TRBV5-6 and TRBJ1-1; D possibly corresponds to TRBD1 (5 bases). CDR1 and CDR2 (germline): SGHDT, YYEEEE. The length of the CDR3 is 14 residues. The V gene lost 3 bases and the J gene lost 1 base, with 10 bases spanning the gap. The CDR3 sequence: CASSSRGGNTEAFF. The CDR3 DNA follows: TGTGCCAGCAGCTCCCGCGGGGGGAACACTGAAGCTTTCTTT. The complete variable domain, with remaining parts taken from reference TRBV5-6 and TRBJ1-1, reads DAGVTQSPTHLIKTRGQQVTLRCSPKSGHDTVSWYQQALGQGPQFIFQYYEEEERQRGNFPDRFSGHQFPNYSSELNVNALLLGDSALYLCASSSRGGNTEAFFGQGTRLTVV.

The gene calls are TRBV28 and TRBJ1-5, with 10 bases that match TRBD1. Trimming cost V 4 bases and J 7 bases; bases outside gene matches: 7. Germline CDR1 reads MDHEN; CDR2 reads SYDVKM. This CDR3 region has 15 residues. CDR3 region: CASSYGTGDTQPQHF. The CDR3 DNA follows: TGTGCCAGCAGTTACGGGACAGGGGATACGCAGCCCCAGCATTTT.

The chain couples TRBV6-5 to TRBJ1-3; tentative D call: TRBD1 (6 bases). This CDR3 is built from 15 residues. CDR1 is MNHEY and CDR2 is SVGAGI in the germline V gene. Deletions cut 2 bases from V and 3 bases from J, with 11 bases between. CDR3 in DNA: TGTGCCAGCAGTTACCGGGGGGCCGGTGGAAACACCATATATTTT. Its protein is CASSYRGAGGNTIYF.